These 18 T cell receptor beta chains share one sample of origin, sequenced in a study of T cells after yellow fever vaccination. Using its own MiXCR run on the 5' RACE reads, TCRdb lists one record per CDR3 protein. This repertoire shows about 25,000 distinct CDR3 sequences, under 7% found once; its top ten account for 10% to 15%. Sequences were derived from PBMCs, either bulk or a sorted T-cell subset (CD4+, CD8+, memory, or dextramer-sorted; not recorded which), sampled 15 days after the yellow fever booster vaccination. Receptors were obtained from a man aged 25-45 years who received the YFV17D yellow fever vaccine.

The chain combines TRBV24-1 with TRBJ2-5; 11 bases line up with TRBD2. Germline CDR1 and CDR2: KGHDR and SFDVKD. This CDR3 contains 13 residues. With 10 bases clipped from V and 2 bases from J, the junction kept 2 bases outside the gene matches. CDR3 loop: CATGLAAQETQYF. The CDR3 DNA reads as TGTGCCACGGGACTAGCGGCACAAGAGACCCAGTACTTC.

This clonotype came up many times. The rearrangement uses TRBV29-1 and TRBJ2-1; TRBD2 agrees at 8 bases. From germline, CDR1 is SQVTM and CDR2 ANQGSEA. CDR3 length: 15 amino acids. Trimming took 5 bases from V and 7 from J; bases not matched to a gene: 13. CDR3: CSVSAALVAGNEQFF. DNA for the CDR3: TGCAGCGTTTCCGCTGCTTTGGTAGCGGGGAATGAGCAGTTCTTC.

The sample holds many counts of this clonotype. V and J are TRBV5-1 and TRBJ2-7; D gene uncertain. V gave up 0 bases and J gave up 6 bases, with 13 bases separating them. CDR1 and CDR2 from the germline V gene are SGHRS and YFSETQ. This CDR3 spans 14 amino acids. The CDR3 loop is CASSLDASPREQYF. The CDR3 nucleotides read TGCGCCAGCAGCTTGGACGCTAGTCCCCGCGAGCAGTACTTC.

At least ten counts were recorded for this clonotype. The chain is built from TRBV30 and TRBJ2-5; no clear D gene. This CDR3 has 14 amino acids. The germline V gene has CDR1 GTSNPN and CDR2 SVGIG (reference sequence). Trimming left V 2 bases short and J 5 bases short, with 15 bases between. CDR3 nucleotide sequence: TGTGCCTGGAGTCTAGGTTTGGCGTGGGAGACCCAGTACTTC. Translation gives CAWSLGLAWETQYF.

This clonotype was detected ten times or more. This chain links TRBV5-5 with TRBJ1-1, with a weak D call TRBD1 (6 bases). From germline, CDR1 is SGHKS and CDR2 YYEKEE (reference sequence). Trimming removed 0 bases from V and 0 bases from J, with 9 bases in between. This CDR3 contains 15 residues. CDR3 amino acids: CASSLVGGMNTEAFF. The DNA of the CDR3 is TGTGCCAGCAGCTTGGTAGGGGGAATGAACACTGAAGCTTTCTTT.

The table lists this clonotype with many counts. The chain has TRBV27 and TRBJ1-6, with D unclear. CDR3 length: 16 amino acids. The V gene lost 5 bases and the J gene lost 0 bases, with 11 bases spanning the gap. Germline V lookup: CDR1 MNHEY, CDR2 SMNVEV (reference sequence). The CDR3 loop reads CASSPWGSSYNSPLHF. In DNA, the CDR3 is TGTGCCAGCAGTCCGTGGGGTTCCTCCTATAATTCACCCCTCCACTTT.

This clonotype was recorded many times. The V and J genes are TRBV10-2 and TRBJ2-5, with D unclear. V gave up 4 bases and J gave up 10 bases, with 13 bases separating them. CDR1 is WSHSY, CDR2 SAAADI, per germline. The length of the CDR3 is 12 residues. The DNA of the CDR3 is TGCGCCAGCAGTGCGAGATACGCGGACCAGTACTTC. It translates to CASSARYADQYF.

This clonotype has a count of ten or more. The V gene is TRBV7-2, the J gene TRBJ2-1; possible D gene TRBD2, 5 bases. Deletions cut 6 bases from V and 9 bases from J, with 15 bases between. The CDR3 extends over 13 amino acids. Per germline, CDR1 SGHTA and CDR2 FQGNSA. CDR3 nucleotide sequence: TGTGCCAGCAGTCCGGTCGGGGTTGGTGAGCAGTTCTTC. Encoded protein: CASSPVGVGEQFF.

The sample holds many counts of this clonotype. The V and J genes are TRBV10-2 and TRBJ2-1; the D gene is possibly TRBD1 (5 bases). In germline, CDR1 is WSHSY, CDR2 SAAADI. Deletions cut 7 bases from V and 2 bases from J, with 9 bases between. The CDR3 is 13 amino acids. CDR3 amino acids: CASTQVTYNEQFF. The DNA of the CDR3 is TGCGCCAGCACACAGGTAACCTACAATGAGCAGTTCTTC.

The sample holds many counts of this clonotype. The gene calls are TRBV7-2 and TRBJ2-1; weak D call: TRBD2 (6 bases). The CDR3 is 15 residues long. V lost 1 base and J lost 2, with 9 bases in between. The germline gives CDR1 SGHTA, CDR2 FQGNSA. CDR3 DNA: TGTGCCAGCAGCTTAGAACTAGCCGCCTACAATGAGCAGTTCTTC. It yields the protein CASSLELAAYNEQFF.

The table lists this clonotype with many counts. The V call is TRBV10-3, the J call TRBJ1-2; 8 bases map to TRBD1. The CDR3 is 13 amino acids. The J segment lost 6 bases and the V segment lost 11 bases, leaving 11 bases of the junction unmatched. Germline V lookup: CDR1 ENHRY, CDR2 SYGVKD. The CDR3 loop is CASTDRVVHGYTF. DNA for the CDR3: TGTGCCTCCACGGACAGGGTAGTCCATGGCTACACCTTC.

This clonotype has a count of ten or more. This chain connects TRBV30 to TRBJ1-2; 10 positions agree with TRBD1. The J segment lost 5 bases and the V segment lost 3 bases, leaving 3 bases of the junction unmatched. The germline CDR1 and CDR2 sequences are GTSNPN and SVGIG (reference sequence). This CDR3 spans 13 amino acids. As DNA, the CDR3 is TGTGCCTGGAGCGGGACAGGGGTATATGGCTACACCTTC. Translated: CAWSGTGVYGYTF.

Ten or more counts support this clonotype. The chain uses TRBV29-1 and TRBJ2-5, with 12 bases identical to TRBD1. The trim removed 4 bases at V and 4 bases at J, leaving 16 bases unmatched. Germline V CDR1 and CDR2: SQVTM, ANQGSEA. The CDR3 length is 18 residues. CDR3 region: CSVVPGQGAWEDGETQYF. CDR3 bases: TGCAGCGTTGTCCCGGGACAGGGGGCGTGGGAGGACGGAGAGACCCAGTACTTC. Variable domain in full (rest from reference TRBV29-1 and TRBJ2-5): SAVISQKPSRDICQRGTSLTIQCQVDSQVTMMFWYRQQPGQSLTLIATANQGSEATYESGFVIDKFPISRPNLTFSTLTVSNMSPEDSSIYLCSVVPGQGAWEDGETQYFGPGTRLLVL.

This clonotype was counted many times. The rearrangement joins TRBV5-1 to TRBJ2-4, with D uncertain. CDR3 size: 11 residues. V was clipped by 0 bases and J by 10 bases, with 5 bases between them. From germline, CDR1 is SGHRS and CDR2 YFSETQ. The CDR3 sequence: CASSLANIQYF. In nucleotides, the CDR3 is TGCGCCAGCAGCTTGGCCAATATTCAGTACTTC.

About this clonotype: An end of the junction differs from the germline gene, which may be a read error. J is TRBJ1-3 and V is TRBV7-7; D gene ambiguous. Germline V gene sequence: CDR1 SSHAT, CDR2 FNYEAQ (reference sequence). The CDR3 spans 15 residues. In DNA, the CDR3 is TGTGCTAGCAGCTTAGAATTCGGTTGGGGAAACACCATATATTTT. Protein sequence: CASSLEFGWGNTIYF.

This clonotype was picked up many times. This chain joins TRBV12-3 or TRBV12-4 and TRBJ2-5; 8 bases map to TRBD1. This CDR3 is 14 amino acids long. Trimming removed 3 bases from V and 5 bases from J; junction bases left unmatched: 5. CDR3 in DNA: TGTGCCAGCAGTTTCAGGGGGCTAGGGGAGACCCAGTACTTC. As protein: CASSFRGLGETQYF.

This clonotype was counted many times. This chain connects TRBV5-5 to TRBJ2-3; possibly TRBD1 or TRBD2 for D (7 bases each). The CDR3 covers 18 residues. V was shortened by 0 bases and J by 1 base, with 18 bases between the two germline ends. CDR1 SGHKS and CDR2 YYEKEE come from the germline V gene (reference sequence). The CDR3 is CASSLVPLQGRGTDTQYF. The CDR3 DNA sequence: TGTGCCAGCAGCTTGGTCCCTTTACAGGGGAGGGGCACAGATACGCAGTATTTT.

Many counts were recorded for this clonotype. The rearrangement joins TRBV7-3 to TRBJ2-1; TRBD2 agrees at 7 bases. This CDR3 has 17 amino acids. Germline assignment: CDR1 SGHTA and CDR2 FQGTGA. J was trimmed by 0 bases and V by 4 bases; bases with no gene match: 9. CDR3 in amino acids: CASSSLASGSSYNEQFF. The CDR3, as DNA: TGTGCCAGCAGCTCCCTCGCTAGCGGCAGCTCCTACAATGAGCAGTTCTTC. The variable domain in full, with the rest retrieved from reference TRBV7-3 and TRBJ2-1, is GAGVSQTPSNKVTEKGKYVELRCDPISGHTALYWYRQSLGQGPEFLIYFQGTGAADDSGLPNDRFFAVRPEGSVSTLKIQRTERGDSAVYLCASSSLASGSSYNEQFFGPGTRLTVL.